These T cell receptor beta chains were read from a single sample in a study of naive and memory T cell subsets. TCRdb reprocessed the UMI-ligation and nested PCR reads with MiXCR, giving one entry per CDR3 protein. This table holds about 150,000 distinct CDR3 sequences, approximately 24% found once. The sequencing input was naive CD4+ T cells from blood. Receptors were obtained from a human donor in good health. Both conserved end residues are part of each CDR3. A D gene is named only where the DNA matches it firmly. Clone size, where shown, is once, few, many, or a class for clones that have expanded.

cdr3_length d_call clone_size j_call v_call cdr3_aa cdr3_nt
17 . few TRBJ2-6 TRBV3-1 CASSLHSAGLGANVLTF TGTGCCAGCAGCCTCCATTCTGCGGGGTTAGGGGCCAACGTCCTGACTTTC
18 . . TRBJ1-5 TRBV7-9 CASSLVIPGALPHWPQHF TGTGCCAGCAGCTTAGTTATCCCGGGAGCCTTACCCCACTGGCCCCAGCATTTT
15 TRBD2 few TRBJ2-2 TRBV7-3 CASSLNGRDTGELFF TGTGCCAGCAGCTTAAACGGGAGGGACACCGGGGAGCTGTTTTTT
17 TRBD1 . TRBJ1-3 TRBV12-3/TRBV12-4 CASSLTGGTGAGNTIYF TGTGCCAGCAGTTTAACGGGTGGAACAGGGGCTGGAAACACCATATATTTT
15 . . TRBJ2-2 TRBV9 CASSVDRTNTGELFF TGTGCCAGCAGCGTAGACAGGACGAACACCGGGGAGCTGTTTTTT
14 TRBD1 few TRBJ1-6 TRBV5-6 CASSSGTGNSPLHF TGTGCCAGCAGTTCAGGGACAGGGAATTCACCCCTCCACTTT
14 . few TRBJ2-2 TRBV4-1 CASSQVPNTGELFF TGCGCCAGCAGCCAAGTCCCGAACACCGGGGAGCTGTTTTTT
13 . . TRBJ1-1 TRBV19 CASSSGAGTEAFF TGTGCCAGTAGTTCTGGGGCGGGAACTGAAGCTTTCTTT
18 TRBD1 . TRBJ2-6 TRBV6-5 CASSYTYRTGAGANVLTF TGTGCCAGCAGTTACACATATCGGACAGGGGCCGGGGCCAACGTCCTGACTTTC
14 . . TRBJ2-3 TRBV5-4 CASSHRLRTDTQYF TGTGCCAGCAGTCACCGACTAAGAACAGATACGCAGTATTTT
15 TRBD2 . TRBJ2-1 TRBV18 CASSPKLAELNEQFF TGTGCCAGCTCACCGAAACTAGCGGAACTCAATGAGCAGTTCTTC
13 TRBD2 once TRBJ2-1 TRBV6-5 CASRAGVMGEQFF TGTGCCAGCAGGGCGGGAGTAATGGGTGAGCAGTTCTTC
15 TRBD1 . TRBJ1-5 TRBV6-1 CASSFRQGGNQPQHF TGTGCCAGCAGTTTTCGACAGGGTGGCAATCAGCCCCAGCATTTT
15 . . TRBJ2-2 TRBV28 CASSFPGISTGELFF TGTGCCAGCAGTTTCCCCGGGATTTCCACCGGGGAGCTGTTTTTT
12 TRBD2 . TRBJ2-7 TRBV30 CAWGGSSYEQYF TGTGCCTGGGGCGGGAGCTCCTACGAGCAGTACTTC
17 TRBD2 few TRBJ2-5 TRBV5-1 CASSSGLAGSDQETQYF TGCGCCAGCAGCTCGGGACTAGCGGGCAGTGATCAAGAGACCCAGTACTTC
15 TRBD2 few TRBJ2-1 TRBV6-6 CASSSETSDYNEQFF TGTGCCAGCAGTTCTGAGACTAGCGACTACAATGAGCAGTTCTTC
15 TRBD2 many TRBJ2-1 TRBV28 CASSLSGLAVNEQFF TGTGCCAGCAGTTTATCAGGACTAGCGGTGAATGAGCAGTTCTTC
15 . many TRBJ2-3 TRBV29-1 CSVISRLVLTDTQYF TGCAGCGTTATTTCGAGACTAGTTCTCACAGATACGCAGTATTTT
13 TRBD1 few TRBJ2-7 TRBV20-1 CSARGQGLYEQYF TGCAGTGCTAGAGGACAGGGTCTCTACGAGCAGTACTTC
12 . once TRBJ2-3 TRBV20-1 CSLDGRPDTQYF TGCAGTCTAGACGGTCGTCCAGATACGCAGTATTTT
16 . few TRBJ2-1 TRBV5-6 CASSPPTRGSYNEQFF TGTGCCAGCAGCCCCCCCACTCGCGGCTCCTACAATGAGCAGTTCTTC
13 . few TRBJ2-5 TRBV30 CAWSPRDGETQYF TGTGCCTGGAGCCCCCGGGACGGGGAGACCCAGTACTTC
16 . few TRBJ1-1 TRBV6-5 CASSYRMVGVSTEAFF TGTGCCAGCAGTTACAGGATGGTGGGGGTGAGCACTGAAGCTTTCTTT
17 . . TRBJ2-7 TRBV28 CASSLGPWLGASYEQYF TGTGCCAGCAGTTTAGGGCCGTGGCTGGGGGCTTCCTACGAGCAGTACTTC
13 . . TRBJ1-1 TRBV28 CASDSFMNTEAFF TGTGCCAGCGACAGTTTCATGAACACTGAAGCTTTCTTT
17 . few TRBJ1-1 TRBV28 CASSFPPRWGADTEAFF TGTGCCAGCAGTTTTCCCCCTAGGTGGGGGGCGGACACTGAAGCTTTCTTT
14 . . TRBJ1-1 TRBV30 CAYLIQGRPTEAFF TGTGCCTACCTAATTCAAGGCAGACCCACTGAAGCTTTCTTT
16 TRBD2 few TRBJ2-1 TRBV20-1 CSARDLTSGAYNEQFF TGCAGTGCTAGAGATTTGACTAGCGGTGCATACAATGAGCAGTTCTTC
18 TRBD2 few TRBJ2-3 TRBV11-2 CASRLISSGLASTDTQYF TGTGCCAGCAGGTTGATATCGTCGGGACTAGCGAGCACAGATACGCAGTATTTT
15 . . TRBJ1-1 TRBV9 CASSVGTTGNTEAFF TGTGCCAGCAGCGTAGGGACGACAGGGAACACTGAAGCTTTCTTT
15 . few TRBJ2-5 TRBV18 CASSPLDQRWETQYF TGTGCCAGCTCACCACTGGACCAGAGGTGGGAGACCCAGTACTTC
15 . . TRBJ2-4 TRBV4-1 CASSQGRLAKNIQYF TGCGCCAGCAGCCAAGGGAGGCTAGCCAAAAACATTCAGTACTTC
18 TRBD2 . TRBJ2-1 TRBV7-2 CASSLSPSGPSGSNEQFF TGTGCCAGCAGCTTATCCCCGTCGGGCCCTAGCGGGTCAAATGAGCAGTTCTTC
11 . . TRBJ2-1 TRBV29-1 CSVVFFNEQFF TGCAGCGTAGTTTTCTTCAATGAGCAGTTCTTC
14 TRBD2 . TRBJ2-1 TRBV6-5 CASSRRTSGNEQFF TGTGCCAGCAGCCGGCGGACTAGCGGGAATGAGCAGTTCTTC
14 TRBD1 . TRBJ2-1 TRBV19 CASSIPGQGNEQFF TGTGCCAGTAGTATACCGGGACAGGGCAATGAGCAGTTCTTC